The 32 T cell receptor beta chains given below trace back to one sample, sequenced in a study of OX40 agonist ivuxolimab in advanced cancers. Data came from immunoSEQ multiplex PCR; TCRdb stores just in-frame clones and leaves some out. The sample holds 65,000 to 90,000 clones, 85% seen once. The input for sequencing was CD4+ or CD8+ T cells sorted from blood, taken in a trial of the OX40 agonist ivuxolimab. These TCRs come from an adult with an advanced solid tumor such as melanoma, head and neck, liver or kidney cancer.

The gene calls are TRBV7-6 and TRBJ1-3; D call uncertain. Looked up from germline, CDR1 is SGHVS and CDR2 is FNYEAQ. V lost 3 bases to trimming and J lost 3 bases, with 15 bases between them. The CDR3 length is 16 residues. The CDR3 DNA reads TGTGCCAGCAGCTTTTCCGGGGTGACGGGTGGAAACACCATATATTTT. Its translation: CASSFSGVTGGNTIYF.

The chain recombines TRBV9 with TRBJ1-2; no firm D call. CDR3 length: 14 residues. V lost 0 bases and J lost 1, with 7 bases in between. The germline CDR1 and CDR2 sequences are SGDLS and YYNGEE. The CDR3 region is CASSVGQDNYGYTF. The CDR3 nucleotides are TGTGCCAGCAGCGTAGGCCAGGATAACTATGGCTACACCTTC.

The J gene is TRBJ1-4, the V gene TRBV5-1; D uncertain. Trimming left V 4 bases short and J 3 bases short, with 10 bases between. Per the germline V gene, CDR1 is SGHRS and CDR2 is YFSETQ. CDR3 size: 14 residues. The CDR3 DNA reads as TGCGCCAGCAGCCCACGGGATTCTAATGAAAAACTGTTTTTT. This gives the protein CASSPRDSNEKLFF.

The chain joins TRBV11-2 to TRBJ1-1; D perhaps matches TRBD1 (5 bases). Trimming removed 5 bases from V and 11 bases from J, with 15 bases in between. Looked up from germline, CDR1 is SGHAT and CDR2 is FQNNGV. This CDR3 is 12 amino acids long. CDR3 sequence: CASSVGGSVAFF. In DNA form, the CDR3 reads TGTGCCAGCAGCGTGGGGGGGTCGGTGGCTTTCTTT.

This sequence joins TRBV6-5 and TRBJ1-6; no firm D call. Germline values: CDR1 MNHEY, CDR2 SVGAGI. V was cut by 0 bases and J by 4 bases, with 7 bases left in between. This CDR3 has 15 residues. The CDR3 here is CASSYSFSYNSPLHF. CDR3 DNA sequence: TGTGCCAGCAGTTACTCGTTCAGTTATAATTCACCCCTCCACTTT.

This chain joins TRBV6-5 and TRBJ2-1, with D perhaps TRBD1 (6 bases). CDR3 length equals 13 residues. V was shortened by 6 bases and J by 10 bases, with 16 bases between the two germline ends. Germline lookup yields CDR1 MNHEY and CDR2 SVGAGI. The CDR3 DNA is TGTGCCAGCAGACCGGACAGCAGCCGAGAGCAGTTCTTC. This encodes CASRPDSSREQFF.

The chain joins TRBV4-1 to TRBJ2-3; 7 bases align to TRBD2. V trimming: 4 bases; J trimming: 6 bases; junction bases outside the gene matches: 16. CDR1 and CDR2 from the germline V gene are MGHRA and YSYEKL. This CDR3 is built from 17 residues. The CDR3 DNA reads TGCGCCAGCAGCCCCCCGGGGAGCGGGGACCTGTCCGATACGCAGTATTTT. Its translation: CASSPPGSGDLSDTQYF.

This chain uses TRBV29-1 with TRBJ1-4, with 9 bases matching TRBD1. Per germline, CDR1 SQVTM and CDR2 ANQGSEA. The CDR3 extends over 12 amino acids. V was pared by 6 bases and J by 10 bases, with 6 bases of the junction left unmatched. CDR3: CSVRQGVGKLFF. CDR3 coding DNA: TGCAGCGTCCGACAGGGGGTCGGAAAACTGTTTTTT.

In regard to this clone: The junction differs from germline at one of its ends, possibly a read error. The chain uses TRBV5-1 and TRBJ2-5; 9 nucleotides align to TRBD2. Germline CDR1 SGHRS, CDR2 YFSETQ. CDR3 length: 16 residues. Here the CDR3 reads CASNLGLATKGETQYF. The CDR3 DNA sequence: TGCGCCAGCAACTTGGGACTAGCAACAAAAGGAGAGACCCAGTACTTC. The full variable domain, rest sourced from reference TRBV5-1 and TRBJ2-5, is KAGVTQTPRYLIKTRGQQVTLSCSPISGHRSVSWYQQTPGQGLQFLFEYFSETQRNKGNFPGRFSGRQFSNSRSEMNVSTLELGDSALYLCASNLGLATKGETQYFGPGTRLLVL.

The chain links TRBV30 to TRBJ2-7, with D possibly called TRBD1 or TRBD2 (5 bases each). The germline V gene encodes CDR1 GTSNPN and CDR2 SVGIG (reference sequence). V dropped 2 bases and J dropped 2 bases, with 16 bases sitting between them. The CDR3 is 15 amino acids. This CDR3 is CAWSRGIQGTYEQYF. CDR3 in DNA: TGTGCCTGGAGTCGAGGGATTCAGGGCACCTACGAGCAGTACTTC.

This chain uses TRBV5-1 with TRBJ1-3; 9 bases fit TRBD1. CDR3 length equals 16 residues. CDR1 is SGHRS and CDR2 is YFSETQ in the germline V gene. After removal of 4 bases from V and 2 bases from J, the junction contained 7 bases not matched to a gene. The DNA of the CDR3 is TGCGCCAGCAGCCTGGTGGGACAGGGTGCTGGAAACACCATATATTTT. It is translated as CASSLVGQGAGNTIYF.

The chain joins TRBV6-1 to TRBJ2-2, with 8 nucleotides matching TRBD1. This CDR3 has 16 amino acids. Per germline, CDR1 MNHNS and CDR2 SASEGT. V was clipped by 8 bases and J by 1 base; unmatched bases: 9. CDR3 amino acids: CASGGRDRLNTGELFF. The CDR3 region has the DNA TGTGCCAGCGGTGGACGGGACAGGCTGAACACCGGGGAGCTGTTTTTT.

V is TRBV5-4 and J is TRBJ2-6; the D is unclear. This CDR3 is 14 amino acids long. The germline V gene encodes CDR1 SGHNT and CDR2 YYREEE (reference sequence). With 5 bases removed from V and 3 bases from J, the gap between germline ends came to 9 bases. CDR3 residues: CASRSAGGANVLTF. The CDR3, as DNA: TGTGCCAGCAGAAGTGCTGGTGGGGCCAACGTCCTGACTTTC.

The chain recombines TRBV2 with TRBJ1-2; maybe TRBD1 (6 bases). This CDR3 contains 15 residues. Per germline, CDR1 SNHLY and CDR2 FYNNEI. Trimming removed 6 bases at V and 4 bases at J, with 18 bases between. This CDR3 is CASREYGQLLYGYTF. The CDR3 coding sequence is TGTGCCAGCAGGGAATACGGACAGTTGCTCTATGGCTACACCTTC.

The chain links TRBV12-5 to TRBJ2-3; TRBD1 or TRBD2 may be the D gene (6 bases each). Germline assignment: CDR1 LGHNT and CDR2 FRNRAP. The ends were cut back, 5 bases at V and 5 bases at J, with 11 bases in the middle. The CDR3 length is 13 residues. The CDR3 region is CASGPEGVDTQYF. CDR3 DNA: TGTGCTAGTGGTCCGGAGGGGGTAGATACGCAGTATTTT.

This clone was counted a few times. The V gene is TRBV4-1, the J gene TRBJ1-1; D is ambiguous. The CDR3 extends over 14 amino acids. Germline assignment: CDR1 MGHRA and CDR2 YSYEKL. V was pared by 0 bases and J by 2 bases, with 7 bases between. This CDR3 is CASSQDPRNTEAFF. CDR3 DNA sequence: TGCGCCAGCAGCCAAGATCCTCGAAACACTGAAGCTTTCTTT.

In its sample, this clone was seen a few times. The rearrangement links TRBV5-1 to TRBJ2-1; D remains ambiguous. Germline V lookup: CDR1 SGHRS, CDR2 YFSETQ. Trimming took off 0 bases at V and 2 bases at J, with 12 bases between the two ends. The CDR3 has 16 residues. CDR3 DNA: TGCGCCAGCAGCTTGGCCGGTGGACGACCCTACAATGAGCAGTTCTTC. Its translation is CASSLAGGRPYNEQFF.

This rearrangement joins TRBV7-9 to TRBJ1-5, with a tentative D call TRBD1 (6 bases). This CDR3 region has 15 residues. The V and J ends lost 5 bases and 2 bases respectively, with 13 bases between them. The germline V gene encodes CDR1 SEHNR and CDR2 FQNEAQ (reference sequence). The CDR3 here is CASSPAGGGNQPQHF. The CDR3 bases are TGTGCCAGCAGCCCTGCGGGGGGCGGCAATCAGCCCCAGCATTTT.

This clone was seen a handful of times. The chain has TRBV9 and TRBJ1-6; D uncertain. Germline CDR1 is SGDLS and CDR2 is YYNGEE. Trimming cost V 3 bases and J 5 bases, with 9 bases left between them. This CDR3 has 14 residues. The CDR3 here is CASSAGRDNSPLHF. The CDR3 DNA follows: TGTGCCAGCAGCGCCGGACGGGATAATTCACCCCTCCACTTT. Full variable domain (remainder filled in from reference TRBV9 and TRBJ1-6): DSGVTQTPKHLITATGQRVTLRCSPRSGDLSVYWYQQSLDQGLQFLIQYYNGEERAKGNILERFSAQQFPDLHSELNLSSLELGDSALYFCASSAGRDNSPLHFGNGTRLTVT.

The chain links TRBV19 to TRBJ2-3, with 9 bases that match TRBD1. The CDR3 extends over 15 amino acids. Looked up from germline, CDR1 is LNHDA and CDR2 is SQIVND (reference sequence). Losses at the gene ends were 4 bases for V and 7 bases for J; bases not matched to a gene: 9. The CDR3 reads CASSTSGTGSYTQYF. CDR3 sequence (DNA): TGTGCCAGTAGTACCTCCGGGACAGGGAGTTATACGCAGTATTTT.

In this sample, this clone turned up once. This chain connects TRBV19 to TRBJ1-5, with 7 bases identical to TRBD1. This CDR3 has 15 residues. V dropped 6 bases and J dropped 4; count of bases not matched to a gene: 9. CDR1 is LNHDA and CDR2 is SQIVND in the germline V gene (reference sequence). The CDR3 nucleotides read TGTGCCAGTAGCGGCGGACAGGTCGGAAATCAGCCCCAGCATTTT. As protein: CASSGGQVGNQPQHF.

The CDR3 region has the DNA TGCGCCAGCAGCCAAGATAATCGGGGGGCGGGCTACAATGAGCAGTTCTTC. Translation gives CASSQDNRGAGYNEQFF. This sequence joins TRBV4-3 and TRBJ2-1; maybe TRBD2 (7 bases). The CDR3 runs to 17 residues. The germline V gene has CDR1 LGHNA and CDR2 YSLEER. V dropped 0 bases and J dropped 3 bases, with 15 bases sitting between them.

The J gene is TRBJ1-6, the V gene TRBV13; TRBD1 might be the D (6 bases). V lost 6 bases and J lost 4, with 7 bases in between. Germline V gives CDR1 PRHDT, CDR2 FYEKMQ (reference sequence). This CDR3 has 13 residues. The CDR3 region is CASRTGYNSPLHF. The CDR3, as DNA: TGTGCCAGCAGAACAGGGTATAATTCACCCCTCCACTTT.

The chain is built from TRBV6-5 and TRBJ1-2, with D maybe TRBD1 (5 bases). The germline CDR1 and CDR2 sequences are MNHEY and SVGAGI. The length of the CDR3 is 13 residues. Trimming removed 7 bases at V and 7 bases at J, with 16 bases between. The chain's CDR3 is CASNNPGRAGYTF. The CDR3 DNA sequence: TGTGCCAGCAATAACCCCGGCAGGGCTGGCTACACCTTC.

V gene TRBV27 combines with J gene TRBJ1-4, with D possibly being TRBD1 (6 bases). Trimming took off 5 bases at V and 7 bases at J, with 17 bases between the two ends. The germline V gene has CDR1 MNHEY and CDR2 SMNVEV (reference sequence). The CDR3 sequence is 15 residues long. The DNA for the CDR3 is TGTGCCAGCAGTCAAACACCAGACAGGCTTGAAAAACTGTTTTTT. It codes for CASSQTPDRLEKLFF.

This rearrangement joins TRBV27 to TRBJ1-2, with D unresolved. Per the germline V gene, CDR1 is MNHEY and CDR2 is SMNVEV (reference sequence). Trimming removed 3 bases at V and 2 bases at J, with 7 bases between. There are 13 residues in the CDR3. The chain's CDR3 is CASSFVGNYGYTF. As DNA, the CDR3 is TGTGCCAGCAGTTTTGTCGGAAACTATGGCTACACCTTC.

This clone was observed a handful of times. The chain combines TRBV29-1 with TRBJ1-5; D is perhaps TRBD1 (6 bases). CDR3 length equals 13 residues. Germline lookup yields CDR1 SQVTM and CDR2 ANQGSEA. Trimming shortened V by 6 bases and J by 7 bases, and 16 bases separated the two germline ends. The CDR3 DNA follows: TGCAGCGTCACGGGGGCAGGGGACCAGCCCCAGCATTTT. Residues: CSVTGAGDQPQHF.

The genes are TRBV7-3 and TRBJ1-1; D is unclear. V was pared by 5 bases and J by 2 bases, with 12 bases between. The CDR3 contains 14 residues. Per germline, CDR1 SGHTA and CDR2 FQGTGA. As DNA, the CDR3 is TGTGCCAGCAGCCCGACCAGGCTTAACACTGAAGCTTTCTTT. Its protein product is CASSPTRLNTEAFF. The full variable domain, its missing parts supplied by reference TRBV7-3 and TRBJ1-1, is GAGVSQTPSNKVTEKGKYVELRCDPISGHTALYWYRQSLGQGPEFLIYFQGTGAADDSGLPNDRFFAVRPEGSVSTLKIQRTERGDSAVYLCASSPTRLNTEAFFGQGTRLTVV.

This chain connects TRBV5-4 to TRBJ2-7; D gene ambiguous. V shed 4 bases and J shed 7 bases, with 18 bases lying between them. CDR1 and CDR2 from the germline V gene are SGHNT and YYREEE (reference sequence). This CDR3 is built from 14 residues. The CDR3 bases are TGTGCCAGCAGCAACCCGGTCGCAGTGGGGGAGCAGTACTTC. Translation: CASSNPVAVGEQYF.

For the CDR3, the DNA is TGCAGCGTTGGTGGATTGAACACTGAAGCTTTCTTT. Its translation is CSVGGLNTEAFF. The V call is TRBV29-1, the J call TRBJ1-1; D is uncertain. The V and J ends lost 4 bases and 0 bases respectively, with 6 bases between them. Germline CDR1 reads SQVTM; CDR2 reads ANQGSEA. The CDR3 consists of 12 residues.

The rearrangement links TRBV30 to TRBJ2-7, with D uncertain. This CDR3 region has 12 residues. The V and J ends lost 3 bases and 1 base respectively, with 7 bases between them. The germline V gene encodes CDR1 GTSNPN and CDR2 SVGIG (reference sequence). DNA for the CDR3: TGTGCCTGGAGCCGAGCTTCCTACGAGCAGTACTTC. It is translated as CAWSRASYEQYF.

This clone was found once. The chain carries TRBV30 and TRBJ1-1; D not certain. Germline-derived CDR1 and CDR2 are GTSNPN and SVGIG (reference sequence). The CDR3 is 13 residues long. The V end was cut by 4 bases, the J end by 0 bases, with 9 bases between. Here the CDR3 DNA reads TGTGCCTGGACCAACCTTCTGAACACTGAAGCTTTCTTT. Translated, it gives CAWTNLLNTEAFF.